This paragraph covers one T cell receptor beta chain sequence. This sample was taken from a study of control samples from healthy donors and cancer patients. The repertoire was sequenced with immunoSEQ multiplex PCR; TCRdb's copy has only in-frame clones and lacks some. The table shows 140,000 or so clones, with 85% to 95% occurring only once. CDR3 length: 14 amino acids. V shed 3 bases and J shed 8 bases, with 17 bases lying between them. Looked up from germline, CDR1 is SGHRS and CDR2 is YFSETQ. The sequence was collected from a man between 60 and 70 years old with colorectal cancer. The rearrangement uses TRBV5-1 and TRBJ1-2, with a possible D match to TRBD1 (5 bases). Sequenced input: PBMCs. CDR3 nucleotide sequence: TGCGCCAGCAGCTCAGAGGGACTGCCCGGGGGCTACACCTTC. It codes for CASSSEGLPGGYTF.